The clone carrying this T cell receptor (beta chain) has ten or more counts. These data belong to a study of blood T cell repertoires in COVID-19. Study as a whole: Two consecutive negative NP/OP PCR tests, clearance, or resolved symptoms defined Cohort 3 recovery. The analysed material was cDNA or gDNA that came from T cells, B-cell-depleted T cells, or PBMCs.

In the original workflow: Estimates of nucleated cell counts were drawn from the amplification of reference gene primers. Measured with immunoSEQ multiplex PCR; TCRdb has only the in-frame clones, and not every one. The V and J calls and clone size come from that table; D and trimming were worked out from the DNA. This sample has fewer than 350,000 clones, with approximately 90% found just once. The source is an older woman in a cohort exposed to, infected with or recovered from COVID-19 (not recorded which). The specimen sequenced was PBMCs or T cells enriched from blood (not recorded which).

DNA of the CDR3: TGTGCCAGCAGTTACTCTAGCGGGAGCCCCGGGGAGCTGTTTTTT. Translating gives CASSYSSGSPGELFF. This rearrangement joins TRBV6-2 or TRBV6-3 to TRBJ2-2; 9 positions match TRBD2. The V gene end was trimmed by 0 bases and the J gene end by 6 bases; junction bases not matched to a gene: 2. The CDR3 is 15 residues long. CDR1 is MNHEY and CDR2 is SVGEGT in the germline V gene.